This is a list of T cell receptor beta chains from one sample in a study of T cell repertoires in cytomegalovirus infection. One entry per CDR3 protein, called by TCRdb with MiXCR from the reads. Among approximately 600,000 distinct CDR3 sequences listed, roughly 43% were seen once. Antigen specificity for these receptors is unknown. Sequences were derived from cultured PBMCs, sampled from culture after CMV antigen stimulation. The receptor source for this set is a human donor in good health (CMV status not recorded). Some clones in this sample may be carry-over from other donors' samples. The CDR3 runs from the conserved cysteine through the conserved F or W. The D gene is left open where the match is weak. Size values are once, few and many counts, or a class for expanded clones, and some rows have none.

J | D | V | size | CDR3 | DNA
TRBJ2-6 | . | TRBV20-1 | few | CSALASGTPTSGANVLTF | TGCAGTGCCCTCGCCAGTGGGACACCTACTTCTGGGGCCAACGTCCTGACTTTC
TRBJ2-2 | . | TRBV7-6 | . | CASSLQVGRNTGELFF | TGTGCCAGCAGCCTTCAAGTGGGACGGAACACCGGGGAGCTGTTTTTT
TRBJ1-5 | . | TRBV10-3 | . | CATTLDSNQPQHF | TGTGCCACGACTCTGGATAGCAATCAGCCCCAGCATTTT
TRBJ1-1 | . | TRBV20-1 | . | CSAAVGPMNTEAFF | TGCAGTGCTGCCGTCGGCCCCATGAACACTGAAGCTTTCTTT
TRBJ2-1 | TRBD1 | TRBV6-2/TRBV6-3 | . | CASSPGQDGNEQFF | TGTGCCAGCAGCCCGGGACAGGATGGCAATGAGCAGTTCTTC
TRBJ2-3 | TRBD2 | TRBV19 | many | CATVGLAGGGDTQYF | TGTGCCACCGTCGGACTAGCGGGAGGTGGAGATACGCAGTATTTT
TRBJ2-2 | TRBD2 | TRBV7-9 | . | CASTLTTSGGPTGELFF | TGTGCCAGCACCCTCACGACTAGCGGGGGCCCTACCGGGGAGCTGTTTTTT
TRBJ2-3 | TRBD2 | TRBV5-1 | . | CASTLSGRDLDTQYF | TGCGCCAGCACCCTTAGCGGGAGGGACCTGGATACGCAGTATTTT
TRBJ2-5 | . | TRBV7-2 | many | CASSPTGGGETQYF | TGTGCCAGCAGCCCAACAGGGGGGGGAGAGACCCAGTACTTC
TRBJ1-5 | . | TRBV28 | . | CASSLWTGPQHF | TGTGCCAGCAGTTTATGGACGGGGCCCCAGCATTTT
TRBJ2-2 | TRBD2 | TRBV7-8 | . | CASSHRTSGENTGELFF | TGTGCCAGCAGCCACCGGACTAGCGGGGAGAACACCGGGGAGCTGTTTTTT
TRBJ1-4 | . | TRBV20-1 | . | CSSWQVTHEKLFF | TGCAGTAGCTGGCAGGTCACCCATGAAAAACTGTTTTTT
TRBJ1-2 | . | TRBV7-4 | . | CASSPIKTYGGRYGYTF | TGTGCCAGCAGCCCTATAAAAACGTACGGTGGGAGGTATGGCTACACCTTC
TRBJ2-7 | TRBD2 | TRBV27 | few | CASSLMGLAESSYEQYF | TGTGCCAGCAGTTTAATGGGACTAGCGGAAAGCTCCTACGAGCAGTACTTC
TRBJ2-1 | . | TRBV12-3/TRBV12-4 | few | CASRGIAENNEQFF | TGTGCCAGCCGCGGTATAGCGGAGAACAATGAGCAGTTCTTC